A single T cell receptor (beta chain) is shown here with its context. Using immunoSEQ multiplex PCR, the repertoire was profiled, and TCRdb retains in-frame clones only, with some absent. The sample lists roughly 710,000 clones, 70% to 90% seen once, with 0.0095% to 0.013% in the top ten. Trimming left V 0 bases short and J 2 bases short, with 13 bases between. Germline V gives CDR1 SGHRS, CDR2 YFSETQ. The length of the CDR3 is 16 residues. The sample originates from a study of shared T cell receptors in the human thymus. This sample also belongs to another study, concerning human thymus T cells. As that report states: Donation came from healthy Finnish infants having corrective surgery for congenital heart defects. In thymic and blood repertoires alike, V and J usage looked biased.

The V and J genes are TRBV5-1 and TRBJ2-3, with TRBD1 as a possible D gene (8 bases). The sample was thymocytes. This clonotype originated in a girl younger than two with a congenital heart defect. The CDR3 spells CASSLGTGRATDTQYF. DNA for the CDR3: TGCGCCAGCAGCTTGGGGACAGGGAGGGCCACAGATACGCAGTATTTT.